The next 23 T cell receptor beta chains were all read from a single sample in a study of blood T cell repertoires in COVID-19. Measured with immunoSEQ multiplex PCR; TCRdb has only the in-frame clones, and not every one. The sample consists of over 250,000 clones, approximately 90% of them appearing once. The sequenced sample consisted of PBMCs or T cells enriched from blood (not recorded which). These receptors came from a woman in her forties or fifties who had recovered from COVID-19.

V and J are TRBV12-3 or TRBV12-4 and TRBJ1-2; D may be TRBD1 (6 bases). V gave up 3 bases and J gave up 7 bases, with 12 bases separating them. The CDR3 totals 13 residues. CDR3 region: CASSFPGGPGYTF. The CDR3 DNA follows: TGTGCCAGCAGTTTCCCGGGGGGCCCTGGCTACACCTTC.

This clone was seen just once. The chain carries TRBV30 and TRBJ2-1, with no clear D. The CDR3 consists of 15 residues. V was clipped by 4 bases and J by 4 bases, with 17 bases between them. CDR1 is GTSNPN and CDR2 is SVGIG in the germline V gene (reference sequence). Here the CDR3 DNA reads TGTGCCTGGATCGCCAGGTCGGTATTATACAATGAGCAGTTCTTC. This codes for CAWIARSVLYNEQFF.

The chain links TRBV11-2 to TRBJ1-5; 8 bases match TRBD1. CDR1 is SGHAT and CDR2 is FQNNGV in the germline V gene. The CDR3 extends over 15 amino acids. The ends lost 5 bases at V and 6 bases at J; junction bases unmatched: 9. CDR3 DNA: TGTGCCAGCAGCCTTCAGACAGGGGCTGGTCAGCCCCAGCATTTT. It yields the protein CASSLQTGAGQPQHF. The whole variable domain, remainder taken from reference TRBV11-2 and TRBJ1-5, is EAGVAQSPRYKIIEKRQSVAFWCNPISGHATLYWYQQILGQGPKLLIQFQNNGVVDDSQLPKDRFSAERLKGVDSTLKIQPAKLEDSAVYLCASSLQTGAGQPQHFGDGTRLSIL.

V usage is TRBV28 and J usage is TRBJ1-2; no definite D call. Looked up from germline, CDR1 is MDHEN and CDR2 is SYDVKM. The CDR3 covers 15 residues. V was cut by 7 bases and J by 1 base, with 16 bases left in between. The CDR3 loop reads CASNSSPGDNYGYTF. CDR3 nucleotide sequence: TGTGCCAGCAACTCATCCCCCGGGGATAACTATGGCTACACCTTC.

The chain combines TRBV30 with TRBJ1-2, with 10 bases that match TRBD1. Germline assignment: CDR1 GTSNPN and CDR2 SVGIG (reference sequence). This CDR3 contains 13 residues. Unmatched junction bases numbered 7, after V lost 4 bases and J lost 8 bases. The DNA for the CDR3 is TGTGCCTGGAATCCAAGACAGGGGGCAGGCTACACCTTC. Translation gives CAWNPRQGAGYTF. The entire variable domain, with the rest obtained from reference TRBV30 and TRBJ1-2, is as follows: SQTIHQWPATLVQPVGSPLSLECTVEGTSNPNLYWYRQAAGRGLQLLFYSVGIGQISSEVPQNLSASRPQDRQFILSSKKLLLSDSGFYLCAWNPRQGAGYTFGSGTRLTVV.

The chain combines TRBV7-9 with TRBJ2-7; TRBD1 aligns across 9 bases. The CDR3 runs 14 residues. Germline V gene data show CDR1 as SEHNR and CDR2 as FQNEAQ (reference sequence). J lost 7 bases, V lost 4 bases, and 8 bases had no gene match. In DNA form, the CDR3 reads TGTGCCAGCAGCTCCTCGGGACAGGGACGGGAGCAGTACTTC. The encoded protein is CASSSSGQGREQYF.

The chain couples TRBV7-8 to TRBJ2-7; no clear D. V lost 5 bases, J lost 8 bases, and 13 bases lay in between. Germline loops: CDR1 SGHVS, CDR2 FQNEAQ. CDR3 size: 12 residues. The CDR3 spells CASSPLSSKQYF. CDR3 coding DNA: TGTGCCAGCAGCCCATTAAGCTCCAAGCAGTACTTC.

The chain joins TRBV29-1 to TRBJ2-7, with 9 bases matching TRBD2. The CDR3 extends over 15 amino acids. Germline V lookup: CDR1 SQVTM, CDR2 ANQGSEA. The V and J ends lost 4 bases and 7 bases, in that order; junction bases with no gene match: 14. CDR3 sequence (DNA): TGCAGCGTTGCAATACGACTAGCGGATTTAATAGAGCAGTACTTC. Translating it yields CSVAIRLADLIEQYF.

This clone has only one observation. V and J are TRBV12-3 or TRBV12-4 and TRBJ2-7, with 8 bases identical to TRBD2. J gave up 5 bases and V 10 bases, and 10 bases lay outside the gene matches. CDR3 size: 13 residues. CDR3 protein: CAIASGGHHEQYF. CDR3 in DNA: TGTGCCATCGCCTCGGGAGGGCACCACGAGCAGTACTTC.

The chain is built from TRBV12-5 and TRBJ1-2; D is unresolved. CDR1 is LGHNT, CDR2 FRNRAP, per germline. This CDR3 contains 15 residues. Trimming cost V 11 bases and J 4 bases, with 23 bases left between them. The CDR3 here is CAVPGRWQDTYGYTF. For the CDR3, the DNA is TGTGCTGTCCCTGGTAGGTGGCAGGATACCTATGGCTACACCTTC.

V is TRBV7-2 and J is TRBJ1-1; no clear D. The CDR3 totals 14 residues. Germline V CDR1 and CDR2: SGHTA, FQGNSA. Trimming shortened V by 5 bases and J by 0 bases, and 10 bases separated the two germline ends. This CDR3 is CASSVGRMNTEAFF. The CDR3 DNA reads as TGTGCCAGCAGCGTCGGTCGTATGAACACTGAAGCTTTCTTT.

The chain joins TRBV6-2 or TRBV6-3 to TRBJ2-1, with 14 bases matching TRBD2. The V segment lost 2 bases and the J segment 6 bases; nucleotides outside the gene matches: 6. The CDR3 consists of 17 residues. Germline V gives CDR1 MNHEY, CDR2 SVGEGT. The CDR3 is CASSYLRTSGRSNEQFF. The DNA for the CDR3 is TGTGCCAGCAGTTACCTTAGGACTAGCGGGAGGTCCAATGAGCAGTTCTTC.

The J gene is TRBJ1-1, the V gene TRBV6-2 or TRBV6-3, with D perhaps matching TRBD1 (5 bases). Trimming left V 4 bases short and J 5 bases short, with 14 bases between. CDR1 is MNHEY, CDR2 SVGEGT, per germline. The CDR3 loop spans 14 amino acids. In DNA, the CDR3 is TGTGCCAGCAGTTTTCTGTCGGGGGGGACTGAAGCTTTCTTT. Translation: CASSFLSGGTEAFF.

The rearrangement joins TRBV28 to TRBJ2-4; weak D call: TRBD2 (6 bases). This CDR3 contains 14 residues. The germline V and J ends were trimmed by 3 bases and 4 bases, with 10 bases remaining between them. The V gene's germline CDR1 is MDHEN and CDR2 SYDVKM. CDR3 sequence reads: CASSLSGGKNIQYF. The CDR3 region has the DNA TGTGCCAGCAGTTTGAGTGGGGGGAAAAACATTCAGTACTTC.

The chain employs TRBV10-3 and TRBJ2-2; TRBD2 aligns across 13 bases. This CDR3 contains 17 residues. J was trimmed by 0 bases and V by 4 bases; bases with no gene match: 2. The germline V gene encodes CDR1 ENHRY and CDR2 SYGVKD. The CDR3 DNA sequence: TGTGCCATCAGTGGGACTAGCGGGGGCGCGAACACCGGGGAGCTGTTTTTT. Translated, it gives CAISGTSGGANTGELFF.

This CDR3 reads CASSLQGPRVSPLHF. Written as DNA, the CDR3 is TGTGCCAGCAGTTTACAGGGGCCGAGGGTTTCACCCCTCCACTTT. V is TRBV27 and J is TRBJ1-6, with D possibly TRBD1 on 6 matching bases. Germline V gene data show CDR1 as MNHEY and CDR2 as SMNVEV (reference sequence). CDR3 length: 15 amino acids. V lost 2 bases and J 9 bases, leaving 14 bases between the germline ends.

The chain recombines TRBV27 with TRBJ1-5, with 7 bases lining up with TRBD1. Germline V gene lookup returns CDR1 MNHEY and CDR2 SMNVEV (reference sequence). Trimming took 6 bases from V and 0 from J; bases not matched to a gene: 11. The CDR3 consists of 17 residues. This CDR3 is CASRTLNRGLSNQPQHF. CDR3 DNA sequence: TGTGCCAGCAGGACCCTGAACAGGGGTCTTAGCAATCAGCCCCAGCATTTT.

The V call is TRBV6-5, the J call TRBJ1-1; a possible D gene is TRBD1 (5 bases). The V gene's germline CDR1 is MNHEY and CDR2 SVGAGI. CDR3 length: 16 amino acids. Trimming removed 2 bases at V and 1 base at J, with 14 bases between. For the CDR3, the DNA is TGTGCCAGCAGTTACGGGGGGTCAGGCCGGAACACTGAAGCTTTCTTT. Its translation is CASSYGGSGRNTEAFF.

This chain connects TRBV6-5 to TRBJ2-7, with TRBD1 matching 10 bases. There are 14 residues in the CDR3. With 5 bases clipped from V and 2 bases from J, the junction kept 3 bases outside the gene matches. The germline V gene encodes CDR1 MNHEY and CDR2 SVGAGI. The DNA for the CDR3 is TGTGCCAGCAGTCCCGGACAGGGGGCCTACGAGCAGTACTTC. Amino acid sequence: CASSPGQGAYEQYF.

DNA for the CDR3: TGCAGCGTTGTGGGCTGGCGGGGTGAGCAGTTCTTC. This codes for CSVVGWRGEQFF. The chain recombines TRBV29-1 with TRBJ2-1; the D gene is possibly TRBD2 (6 bases). Germline lookup yields CDR1 SQVTM and CDR2 ANQGSEA. This CDR3 has 12 amino acids. Trimming stripped 4 bases from V and 9 bases from J, with 13 bases between.

The V gene is TRBV24-1, the J gene TRBJ1-2, with 10 bases lining up with TRBD1. This CDR3 spans 15 amino acids. The V gene's germline CDR1 is KGHDR and CDR2 SFDVKD. V lost 3 bases and J lost 6; bases outside the gene matches: 6. In DNA form, the CDR3 reads TGTGCCACCAGTGATCCCTCCGGGACAGGGGATGGCTACACCTTC. This sequence encodes CATSDPSGTGDGYTF.

This clone came up a few times. The genes are TRBV27 and TRBJ2-7, with 11 bases matching TRBD1. The CDR3 has 15 amino acids. J lost 3 bases, V lost 5 bases, and 6 bases had no gene match. Germline CDR1 MNHEY, CDR2 SMNVEV (reference sequence). In DNA form, the CDR3 reads TGTGCCAGCAGTCCCAGGACAGGGGGCGTCTACGAGCAGTACTTC. This sequence encodes CASSPRTGGVYEQYF.

This chain uses TRBV28 with TRBJ2-2; a possible D gene is TRBD2 (5 bases). This CDR3 has 15 amino acids. Germline V gene data show CDR1 as MDHEN and CDR2 as SYDVKM. V lost 6 bases, J lost 1 base, and 12 bases lay in between. The CDR3 coding sequence is TGTGCCAGCAGATCCGGGAATTTGAACACCGGGGAGCTGTTTTTT. Translating it yields CASRSGNLNTGELFF.